The entry that follows covers one T cell receptor (beta chain) sequence. Its antigen is undetermined. The sample belongs to a study of post-analysis software for immune sequencing data. Study information: Relapsing-remitting, secondary progressive and progressive-relapsing courses of multiple sclerosis were included. Whole-study results and caveats: A few TRBV segments were significantly more frequent in patients than in controls. TRBV5-6, TRBV5-1 and TRBV20-1 were among these segments. Compared against controls, patients with multiple sclerosis displayed significantly lower normalized Chao1 diversity.

The CDR3 is made up of 15 amino acids. Between the trimmed V and J ends, which lost 3 bases and 0 bases, there was a span of 11 bases. CDR1 KGHDR and CDR2 SFDVKD come from the germline V gene. Unique molecular identifiers were carried by the TCR beta cDNA libraries. The T cell input of about 0.9 to 11 million gave roughly 0.5 million cDNA molecules. MiXCR, run by TCRdb on the PCR reads, gives a single entry per CDR3 protein. The table has roughly 670,000 distinct CDR3 sequences, 55% to 60% seen once. This clonotype was sampled from a girl aged 2 to 10 with multiple sclerosis. The V call is TRBV24-1, the J call TRBJ2-7; D gene unclear. Sample: blood. In nucleotides, the CDR3 is TGTGCCACCAGTGATAGGCAGAAGGGCTCCTACGAGCAGTACTTC. Encoded protein: CATSDRQKGSYEQYF.